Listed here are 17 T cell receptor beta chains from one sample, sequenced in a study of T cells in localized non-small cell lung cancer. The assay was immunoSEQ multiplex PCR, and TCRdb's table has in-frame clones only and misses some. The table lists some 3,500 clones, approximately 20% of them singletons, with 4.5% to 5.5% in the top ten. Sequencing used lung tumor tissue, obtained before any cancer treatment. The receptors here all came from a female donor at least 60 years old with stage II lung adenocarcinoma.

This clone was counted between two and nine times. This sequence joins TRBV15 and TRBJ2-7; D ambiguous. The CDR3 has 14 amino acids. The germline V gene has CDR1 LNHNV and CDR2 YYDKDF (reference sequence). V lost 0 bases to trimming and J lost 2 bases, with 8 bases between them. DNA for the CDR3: TGTGCCACCAGCAGAGATTGGTATGCCTACGAGCAGTACTTC. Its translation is CATSRDWYAYEQYF.

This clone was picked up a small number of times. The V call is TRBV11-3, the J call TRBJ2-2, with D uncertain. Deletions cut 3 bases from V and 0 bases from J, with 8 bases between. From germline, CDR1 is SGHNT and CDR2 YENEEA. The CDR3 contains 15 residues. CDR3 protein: CASSLQAANTGELFF. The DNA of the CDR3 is TGTGCCAGCAGCTTGCAGGCTGCGAACACCGGGGAGCTGTTTTTT. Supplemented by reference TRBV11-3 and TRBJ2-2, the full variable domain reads EAGVVQSPRYKIIEKKQPVAFWCNPISGHNTLYWYLQNLGQGPELLIRYENEEAVDDSQLPKDRFSAERLKGVDSTLKIQPAELGDSAVYLCASSLQAANTGELFFGEGSRLTVL.

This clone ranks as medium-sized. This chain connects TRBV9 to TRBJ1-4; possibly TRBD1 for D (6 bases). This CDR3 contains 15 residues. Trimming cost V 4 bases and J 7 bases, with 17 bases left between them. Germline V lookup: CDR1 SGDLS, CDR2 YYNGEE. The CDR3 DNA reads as TGTGCCAGCAGCCCAGAGGGGGGCGGTGGTGAAAAACTGTTTTTT. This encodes CASSPEGGGGEKLFF.

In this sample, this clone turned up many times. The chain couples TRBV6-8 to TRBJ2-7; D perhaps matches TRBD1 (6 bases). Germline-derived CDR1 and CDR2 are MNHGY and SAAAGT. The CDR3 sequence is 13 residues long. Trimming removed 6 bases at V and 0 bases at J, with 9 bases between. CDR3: CASRHRDSYEQYF. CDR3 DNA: TGTGCCAGCAGACACAGGGACTCCTACGAGCAGTACTTC.

The DNA for the CDR3 is TGTGCCTGGAGCTCACTTGCTCGGCCAGCTGAAGCTTTCTTT. This translates into CAWSSLARPAEAFF. The chain joins TRBV30 to TRBJ1-1; D ambiguous. The V end lost 3 bases, the J end lost 6 bases, and 17 bases lay between the germline ends. The CDR3 consists of 14 residues. Per the germline V gene, CDR1 is GTSNPN and CDR2 is SVGIG (reference sequence). Drawing the rest from reference TRBV30 and TRBJ1-1, the complete variable domain is SQTIHQWPATLVQPVGSPLSLECTVEGTSNPNLYWYRQAAGRGLQLLFYSVGIGQISSEVPQNLSASRPQDRQFILSSKKLLLSDSGFYLCAWSSLARPAEAFFGQGTRLTVV.

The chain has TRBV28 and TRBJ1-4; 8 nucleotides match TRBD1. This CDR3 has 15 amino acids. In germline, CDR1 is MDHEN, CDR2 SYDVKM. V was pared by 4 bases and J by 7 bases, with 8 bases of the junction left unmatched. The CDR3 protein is CASSSLQGDAEKLFF. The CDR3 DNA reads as TGTGCCAGCAGTTCCTTACAGGGGGATGCTGAAAAACTGTTTTTT. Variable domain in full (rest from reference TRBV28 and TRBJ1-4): DVKVTQSSRYLVKRTGEKVFLECVQDMDHENMFWYRQDPGLGLRLIYFSYDVKMKEKGDIPEGYSVSREKKERFSLILESASTNQTSMYLCASSSLQGDAEKLFFGSGTQLSVL.

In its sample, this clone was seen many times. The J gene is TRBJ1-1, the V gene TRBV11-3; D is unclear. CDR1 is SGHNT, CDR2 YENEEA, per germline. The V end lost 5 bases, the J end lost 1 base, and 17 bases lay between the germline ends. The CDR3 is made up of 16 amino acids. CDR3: CASSPGALPGNTEAFF. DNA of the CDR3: TGTGCCAGCAGCCCCGGTGCCCTCCCCGGGAACACTGAAGCTTTCTTT. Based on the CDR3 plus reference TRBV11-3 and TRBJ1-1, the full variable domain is EAGVVQSPRYKIIEKKQPVAFWCNPISGHNTLYWYLQNLGQGPELLIRYENEEAVDDSQLPKDRFSAERLKGVDSTLKIQPAELGDSAVYLCASSPGALPGNTEAFFGQGTRLTVV.

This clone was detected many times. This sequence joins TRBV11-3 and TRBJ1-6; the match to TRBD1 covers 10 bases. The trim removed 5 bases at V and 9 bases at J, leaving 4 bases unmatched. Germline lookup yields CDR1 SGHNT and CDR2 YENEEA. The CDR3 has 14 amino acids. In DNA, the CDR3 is TGTGCCAGCAGCCCGACAGGGGGCAGTTCACCCCTCCACTTT. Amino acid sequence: CASSPTGGSSPLHF.

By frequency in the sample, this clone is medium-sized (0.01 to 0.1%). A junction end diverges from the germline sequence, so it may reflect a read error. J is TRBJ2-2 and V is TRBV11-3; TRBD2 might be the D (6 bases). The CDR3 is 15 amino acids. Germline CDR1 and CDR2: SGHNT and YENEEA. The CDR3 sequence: CASSLGSTGAGELFF. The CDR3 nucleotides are TGTGCCAGCAGTTTAGGATCGACGGGGGCCGGGGAGCTGTTTTTT.

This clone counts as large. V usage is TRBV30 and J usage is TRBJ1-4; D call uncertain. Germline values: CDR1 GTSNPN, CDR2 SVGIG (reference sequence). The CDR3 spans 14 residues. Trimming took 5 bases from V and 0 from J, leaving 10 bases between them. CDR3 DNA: TGTGCCTGGGGTTCCGGGACAACTAATGAAAAACTGTTTTTT. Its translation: CAWGSGTTNEKLFF.

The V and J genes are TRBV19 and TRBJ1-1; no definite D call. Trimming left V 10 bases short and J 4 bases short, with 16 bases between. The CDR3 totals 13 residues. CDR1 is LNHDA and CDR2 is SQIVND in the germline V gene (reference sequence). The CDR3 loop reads CATHPSGGTEAFF. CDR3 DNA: TGTGCCACCCACCCTTCGGGAGGCACTGAAGCTTTCTTT.

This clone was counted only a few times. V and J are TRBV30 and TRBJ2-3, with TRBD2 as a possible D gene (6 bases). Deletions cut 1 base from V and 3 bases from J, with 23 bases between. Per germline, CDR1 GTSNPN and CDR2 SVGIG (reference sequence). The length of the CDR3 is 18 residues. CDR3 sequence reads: CAWSGAGATGDSTDTQYF. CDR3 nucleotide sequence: TGTGCCTGGAGTGGGGCGGGTGCGACGGGAGACTCTACAGATACGCAGTATTTT.

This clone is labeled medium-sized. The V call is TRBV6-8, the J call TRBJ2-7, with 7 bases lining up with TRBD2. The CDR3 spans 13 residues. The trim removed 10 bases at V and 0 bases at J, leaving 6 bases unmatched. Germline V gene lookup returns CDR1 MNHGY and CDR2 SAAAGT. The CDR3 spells CATRQRDSYEQYF. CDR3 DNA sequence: TGTGCCACCCGACAGCGGGACTCCTACGAGCAGTACTTC.

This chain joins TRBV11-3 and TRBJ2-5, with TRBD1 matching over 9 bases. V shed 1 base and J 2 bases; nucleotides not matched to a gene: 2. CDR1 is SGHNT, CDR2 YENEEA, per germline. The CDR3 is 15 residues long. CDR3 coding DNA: TGTGCCAGCAGCTTAGGAGACAGGGGGCAAGAGACCCAGTACTTC. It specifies CASSLGDRGQETQYF.

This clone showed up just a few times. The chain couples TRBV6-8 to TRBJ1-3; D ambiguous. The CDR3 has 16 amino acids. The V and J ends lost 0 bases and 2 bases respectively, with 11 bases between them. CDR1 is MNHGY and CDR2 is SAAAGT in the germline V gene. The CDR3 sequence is CASSYSNVAAGNTIYF. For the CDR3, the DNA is TGTGCCAGCAGTTACTCTAATGTAGCAGCTGGAAACACCATATATTTT.

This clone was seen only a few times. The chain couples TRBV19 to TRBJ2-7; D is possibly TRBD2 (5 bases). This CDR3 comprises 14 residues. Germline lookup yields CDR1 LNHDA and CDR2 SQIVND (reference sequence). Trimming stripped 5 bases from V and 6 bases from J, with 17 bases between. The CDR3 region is CASSLARDSREQYF. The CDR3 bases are TGTGCCAGTAGTCTAGCTAGGGATTCGCGCGAGCAGTACTTC. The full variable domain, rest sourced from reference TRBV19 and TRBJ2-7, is DGGITQSPKYLFRKEGQNVTLSCEQNLNHDAMYWYRQDPGQGLRLIYYSQIVNDFQKGDIAEGYSVSREKKESFPLTVTSAQKNPTAFYLCASSLARDSREQYFGPGTRLTVT.

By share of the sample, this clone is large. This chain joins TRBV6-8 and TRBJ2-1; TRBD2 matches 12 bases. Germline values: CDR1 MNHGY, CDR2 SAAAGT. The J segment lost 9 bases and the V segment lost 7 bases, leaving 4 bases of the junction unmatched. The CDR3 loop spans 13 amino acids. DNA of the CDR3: TGTGCCAGCACCCAACTAGCGGGGGGTGAGCAGTTCTTC. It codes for CASTQLAGGEQFF.